The T cell receptor beta chain described here comes from a study of shared clonotypes between healthy human individuals. Germline V gene data show CDR1 as SGHDT and CDR2 as YYEEEE. Trimming took off 4 bases at V and 4 bases at J, with 11 bases between the two ends. This CDR3 has 13 amino acids. The study drew all its donors from Caucasian adults living in Nashville, Tennessee. Evenly divided among several immunoSEQ plates was the genomic DNA of each subset. Replicate PCRs for sorted subsets used 200 ng DNA; this equaled tens of thousands of T cell genomes. Profiled with immunoSEQ multiplex PCR; TCRdb holds only in-frame clones, not every one. This table has over 950,000 clones, 60% to 85% appearing once.

The receptor comes from a man aged 18 to 29 in good health. Some clones in this sample may be carry-over from other donors' samples. The sample was memory CD4+ T cells from PBMCs. Subset here: CD45RA-negative fraction. The V gene is TRBV5-6, the J gene TRBJ2-5, with D tentatively TRBD2 (5 bases). CDR3 amino acids: CASSKGLLETQYF. The DNA of the CDR3 is TGTGCCAGCAGCAAAGGACTCTTAGAGACCCAGTACTTC.